This passage covers 29 T cell receptor beta chains from one sample sequenced in a study of T-cell reconstitution after alpha-beta-depleted transplantation in children. As it was prepared, the TCRbeta library received unique molecular identifiers. TCRdb independently ran MiXCR on the PCR reads; one entry per CDR3 protein. The sample includes roughly 670,000 distinct CDR3 sequences, around 13% seen only once; the top ten take approximately 0.8%. Sequences were derived from PBMCs, sampled before TCRalphabeta/CD19-depleted stem cell transplant. The receptors were gathered from a girl aged 2 to 9 with congenital amegakaryocytic thrombocytopenia, due to receive a stem cell transplant.

The chain uses TRBV20-1 and TRBJ2-6; weak D call: TRBD1 (5 bases). CDR1 is DFQATT and CDR2 is SNEGSKA in the germline V gene (reference sequence). Trimming took off 5 bases at V and 3 bases at J, with 11 bases between the two ends. The CDR3 runs 14 residues. The CDR3 DNA is TGCAGTGCTTTCAGGGCCGGTGGGGCCAACGTCCTGACTTTC. It yields the protein CSAFRAGGANVLTF.

At least ten counts were recorded for this clonotype. V and J are TRBV7-3 and TRBJ2-1; 11 bases map to TRBD2. V shed 5 bases, J shed 7 bases, and the junction held 7 bases outside the gene matches. The germline CDR1 and CDR2 sequences are SGHTA and FQGTGA. The CDR3 is 15 residues long. The CDR3 bases are TGTGCCAGCAGCGAAACTAGCGGGAGCGGAAATGAGCAGTTCTTC. This sequence encodes CASSETSGSGNEQFF.

J is TRBJ2-2 and V is TRBV11-2, with D possibly being TRBD2 (5 bases). The CDR3 has 15 residues. V lost 5 bases and J 0 bases, leaving 10 bases between the germline ends. Per germline, CDR1 SGHAT and CDR2 FQNNGV. In DNA, the CDR3 is TGTGCCAGCAGCGTCCGAGGGACGAACACCGGGGAGCTGTTTTTT. Its protein is CASSVRGTNTGELFF.

V usage is TRBV5-1 and J usage is TRBJ2-7; 13 nucleotides match TRBD2. The length of the CDR3 is 17 residues. The trim removed 2 bases at V and 3 bases at J, leaving 8 bases unmatched. Germline-derived CDR1 and CDR2 are SGHRS and YFSETQ. The CDR3 nucleotides read TGCGCCAGCAGCTTACTAGCGGGAGGGCGCGCCAGCTACGAGCAGTACTTC. Protein: CASSLLAGGRASYEQYF.

The J gene is TRBJ2-3, the V gene TRBV10-3, with 8 positions matching TRBD1. The CDR3 extends over 13 amino acids. Looked up from germline, CDR1 is ENHRY and CDR2 is SYGVKD. Trimming removed 6 bases from V and 4 bases from J; junction bases left unmatched: 3. Here the CDR3 DNA reads TGTGCCATCAGGCCAGGGGGCGCAGATACGCAGTATTTT. Its translation is CAIRPGGADTQYF.

There are many counts of this clonotype. The rearrangement uses TRBV5-6 and TRBJ2-2, with unresolved D. Trimming removed 3 bases at V and 1 base at J, with 16 bases between. The CDR3 is made up of 17 amino acids. The germline CDR1 and CDR2 sequences are SGHDT and YYEEEE. The CDR3 sequence: CASSSASAPRNTGELFF. The CDR3 coding sequence is TGTGCCAGCAGCTCTGCTTCTGCCCCGAGGAACACCGGGGAGCTGTTTTTT.

This clonotype was detected many times. The rearrangement joins TRBV12-3 or TRBV12-4 to TRBJ2-2; possibly TRBD1 for D (6 bases). The CDR3 extends over 15 amino acids. The V gene lost 5 bases and the J gene lost 6 bases, with 16 bases spanning the gap. CDR3: CASSPESNRAGELFF. CDR3 sequence (DNA): TGTGCCAGCAGTCCGGAATCGAACAGGGCCGGGGAGCTGTTTTTT.

DNA for the CDR3: TGTGCCAGCAGCTTACAGTCCCAGGGGTGGGAGACCCAGTACTTC. Protein: CASSLQSQGWETQYF. The genes are TRBV7-6 and TRBJ2-5; D possibly corresponds to TRBD1 (6 bases). V lost 2 bases to trimming and J lost 5 bases, with 15 bases between them. Germline V gene lookup returns CDR1 SGHVS and CDR2 FNYEAQ. The CDR3 is made up of 15 amino acids. Combining the CDR3 with reference TRBV7-6 and TRBJ2-5 gives the whole variable domain GAGVSQSPRYKVTKRGQDVALRCDPISGHVSLYWYRQALGQGPEFLTYFNYEAQQDKSGLPNDRFSAERPEGSISTLTIQRTEQRDSAMYRCASSLQSQGWETQYFGPGTRLLVL.

This chain connects TRBV20-1 to TRBJ2-3; TRBD2 matches 10 bases. CDR3 length: 15 amino acids. The germline gives CDR1 DFQATT, CDR2 SNEGSKA (reference sequence). V lost 5 bases, J lost 2 bases, and 7 bases stayed unmatched. The DNA of the CDR3 is TGCAGTGCTCGCCTACTAGCGGGGATCACAGATACGCAGTATTTT. Protein product: CSARLLAGITDTQYF.

This clonotype was counted a single time. A much larger clone lies a single base off, so this may be a read error. The missing conserved phenylalanine or tryptophan at the end of this CDR3 makes a read error likely. The chain is built from TRBV5-1 and TRBJ2-5; D possibly matches TRBD1 or TRBD2 (5 bases each). Looked up from germline, CDR1 is SGHRS and CDR2 is YFSETQ. With 4 bases removed from V and 1 base from J, the gap between germline ends came to 11 bases. CDR3 size: 14 residues. In DNA form, the CDR3 reads TGCGCCAGCAGCGGGACCGGAGGCCAAGAGACCCAGTACGTC. Protein sequence: CASSGTGGQETQYV.

The rearrangement uses TRBV23-1 and TRBJ2-7; TRBD1 aligns across 7 bases. TRBV23-1 is identified as an open reading frame with a role that is uncertain. The CDR3 loop spans 15 amino acids. Trimming removed 2 bases from V and 3 bases from J; junction bases left unmatched: 7. The CDR3 DNA reads TGCGCCAGCAGTCAAACGGACAGGACAAACTACGAGCAGTACTTC. Its protein is CASSQTDRTNYEQYF.

This clonotype has at least ten counts. DNA for the CDR3: TGTGCCAGCAGCCAAACAGCCTCCTACGAGCAGTACTTC. This translates into CASSQTASYEQYF. This chain links TRBV7-2 with TRBJ2-7, with D unresolved. The V gene's germline CDR1 is SGHTA and CDR2 FQGNSA. V gave up 5 bases and J gave up 0 bases, with 8 bases separating them. This CDR3 has 13 residues.

The table lists this clonotype with a few counts. CDR3 loop: CASSFLFTGSSYNEQFF. In DNA form, the CDR3 reads TGTGCCAGCAGCTTCCTCTTTACGGGAAGCTCCTACAATGAGCAGTTCTTC. The chain has TRBV5-5 and TRBJ2-1; the D gene is possibly TRBD2 (5 bases). The CDR3 covers 17 residues. Germline V gene data show CDR1 as SGHKS and CDR2 as YYEKEE (reference sequence). V shed 2 bases and J shed 0 bases, with 15 bases lying between them.

In this sample, this clonotype turned up many times. The chain employs TRBV5-1 and TRBJ2-7; D is possibly TRBD2 (6 bases). V lost 0 bases, J lost 1 base, and 11 bases lay in between. The CDR3 length is 15 residues. Looked up from germline, CDR1 is SGHRS and CDR2 is YFSETQ. DNA of the CDR3: TGCGCCAGCAGCTTGGGGGACTCAAGATCCTACGAGCAGTACTTC. Its translation: CASSLGDSRSYEQYF. Full variable domain (rest looked up from reference TRBV5-1 and TRBJ2-7): KAGVTQTPRYLIKTRGQQVTLSCSPISGHRSVSWYQQTPGQGLQFLFEYFSETQRNKGNFPGRFSGRQFSNSRSEMNVSTLELGDSALYLCASSLGDSRSYEQYFGPGTRLTVT.

This clonotype showed up just a few times. The rearrangement links TRBV5-1 to TRBJ2-3; no clear D. The CDR3 contains 13 residues. The germline V gene has CDR1 SGHRS and CDR2 YFSETQ. Trimming took off 1 base at V and 6 bases at J, with 9 bases between the two ends. CDR3 residues: CASSLSEIDTQYF. DNA for the CDR3: TGCGCCAGCAGCTTGTCAGAAATCGATACGCAGTATTTT. Complete variable domain (other parts from reference TRBV5-1 and TRBJ2-3): KAGVTQTPRYLIKTRGQQVTLSCSPISGHRSVSWYQQTPGQGLQFLFEYFSETQRNKGNFPGRFSGRQFSNSRSEMNVSTLELGDSALYLCASSLSEIDTQYFGPGTRLTVL.

This clonotype showed up many times. The chain carries TRBV12-3 or TRBV12-4 and TRBJ2-4, with 13 bases identical to TRBD2. With V trimmed by 3 bases and J by 9 bases, 2 bases remained unmatched. The CDR3 runs 14 residues. CDR3 nucleotides: TGTGCCAGCAGTTTCGGGACTAGCGGGGCCATTCAGTACTTC. It encodes CASSFGTSGAIQYF.

The chain couples TRBV7-9 to TRBJ2-7; possible D gene TRBD2, 6 bases. Germline V lookup: CDR1 SEHNR, CDR2 FQNEAQ (reference sequence). The CDR3 consists of 15 residues. Trimming took 5 bases from V and 2 from J, leaving 16 bases between them. In nucleotides, the CDR3 is TGTGCCAGCAGCAACGGGGGTGGGCTCACCTACGAGCAGTACTTC. Its protein product is CASSNGGGLTYEQYF.

Note on this clonotype: One end of the junction varies from germline; a read error may be responsible. This chain links TRBV7-9 with TRBJ2-1; 11 nucleotides agree with TRBD2. The CDR3 extends over 16 amino acids. Germline V lookup: CDR1 SEHNR, CDR2 FQNEAQ (reference sequence). CDR3 residues: CPSSFTSGSSYNEQFF. The CDR3 DNA is TGTCCCAGCAGCTTTACTAGCGGGAGTAGTTACAATGAGCAGTTCTTC.

This clonotype has a handful of counts. The chain employs TRBV20-1 and TRBJ2-5; D perhaps matches TRBD2 (6 bases). The germline V gene has CDR1 DFQATT and CDR2 SNEGSKA (reference sequence). This CDR3 has 14 residues. Trimming took off 1 base at V and 5 bases at J, with 14 bases between the two ends. The CDR3 DNA follows: TGCAGTGCTAGAGTCGCGGCGGGATGGGAGACCCAGTACTTC. Protein: CSARVAAGWETQYF.

This clonotype was found many times. The chain recombines TRBV20-1 with TRBJ2-7, with 15 bases matching TRBD2. Unmatched junction bases numbered 6, after V lost 6 bases and J lost 0 bases. Germline loops: CDR1 DFQATT, CDR2 SNEGSKA (reference sequence). There are 16 residues in the CDR3. The CDR3 nucleotides are TGCAGTGCCGCCGGGACTAGCGGGAGGACCTCCTACGAGCAGTACTTC. Protein: CSAAGTSGRTSYEQYF.

This clonotype came up many times. The chain employs TRBV20-1 and TRBJ2-3; 11 bases line up with TRBD2. Germline assignment: CDR1 DFQATT and CDR2 SNEGSKA (reference sequence). This CDR3 is 15 amino acids long. With 1 base clipped from V and 6 bases from J, the junction kept 6 bases outside the gene matches. The CDR3 coding sequence is TGCAGTGCTAGAGGGAGTAGCGGGAGGGCGGATACGCAGTATTTT. Translating it yields CSARGSSGRADTQYF.

This clonotype was seen at least ten times. This chain connects TRBV28 to TRBJ2-3; 13 positions agree with TRBD2. Germline V gene sequence: CDR1 MDHEN, CDR2 SYDVKM. J was trimmed by 3 bases and V by 4 bases; bases with no gene match: 7. This CDR3 contains 17 residues. The CDR3 coding sequence is TGTGCCAGCAGTTCACGACTAGCGGGAGGTTTTACAGATACGCAGTATTTT. It yields the protein CASSSRLAGGFTDTQYF.

This clonotype appeared a few times. The CDR3 bases are TGTGCCAGTAGGCAAGCGGACCCATCCTACAATGAGCAGTTCTTC. Residues: CASRQADPSYNEQFF. V and J are TRBV19 and TRBJ2-1; D is possibly TRBD2 (5 bases). The CDR3 covers 15 residues. Trimming removed 6 bases from V and 1 base from J, with 13 bases in between. CDR1 is LNHDA and CDR2 is SQIVND in the germline V gene (reference sequence).

The genes are TRBV15 and TRBJ2-3, with D possibly matching TRBD2 (5 bases). This CDR3 contains 13 residues. Trimming cost V 3 bases and J 4 bases, with 8 bases left between them. Germline CDR1 and CDR2: LNHNV and YYDKDF (reference sequence). DNA for the CDR3: TGTGCCACCAGCAGGAACGGGGCAGATACGCAGTATTTT. Translation: CATSRNGADTQYF.

This clonotype was found many times. The chain employs TRBV3-1 and TRBJ2-7; TRBD1 agrees at 8 bases. The V gene end was trimmed by 7 bases and the J gene end by 6 bases; junction bases not matched to a gene: 8. The CDR3 is 13 amino acids. CDR1 and CDR2 (germline): LGHDT, YNNKEL (reference sequence). The CDR3 loop reads CASKDRDSGEQYF. In DNA, the CDR3 is TGTGCCAGCAAGGACAGGGATAGTGGCGAGCAGTACTTC.

As for this clonotype: Lacking the conserved final phenylalanine or tryptophan, this CDR3 likely reflects a read error. The rearrangement links TRBV12-3 or TRBV12-4 to TRBJ1-2, with D hard to call. This CDR3 has 10 amino acids. Deletions cut 10 bases from V and 6 bases from J, with 9 bases between. CDR3 protein: CATMKDGYTI. The CDR3 region has the DNA TGTGCCACCATGAAAGATGGCTACACCATC.

The CDR3 region is CASSVGRDGRSYEQYF. The CDR3 DNA follows: TGTGCCAGCAGCGTAGGTAGGGACGGGAGGTCCTACGAGCAGTACTTC. The chain carries TRBV9 and TRBJ2-7; 7 bases agree with TRBD2. The germline V gene has CDR1 SGDLS and CDR2 YYNGEE. This CDR3 comprises 16 residues. Unmatched junction bases numbered 7, after V lost 0 bases and J lost 1 base.

This chain joins TRBV6-1 and TRBJ1-5, with D possibly being TRBD1 (6 bases). V gave up 8 bases and J gave up 4 bases, with 18 bases separating them. Germline V CDR1 and CDR2: MNHNS, SASEGT. This CDR3 spans 15 amino acids. Here the CDR3 DNA reads TGTGCCAGCTCCACACAGGGCGTCGGAAATCAGCCCCAGCATTTT. Protein product: CASSTQGVGNQPQHF.

This clonotype was recorded many times. The chain couples TRBV5-1 to TRBJ2-1, with D possibly being TRBD2 (6 bases). CDR1 and CDR2 from the germline V gene are SGHRS and YFSETQ. Trimming took 2 bases from V and 8 from J, leaving 17 bases between them. CDR3 size: 15 residues. The CDR3 here is CASSFGDSTNYEQFF. The CDR3 DNA reads as TGCGCCAGCAGCTTCGGGGACTCAACTAATTATGAGCAGTTCTTC.